A selection of T cell receptor beta chains follows, all from one sample in a study of regulatory T cells in long-lasting Graves disease. Using its own MiXCR run on the multiplex PCR reads, TCRdb lists one record per CDR3 protein. The table has more than 300,000 distinct CDR3 sequences, 15% seen once. The sample in question was peripheral blood mononuclear cells (PBMCs), obtained at new diagnosis, from a patient treated with antithyroid drugs. These receptors were obtained from a female donor with Graves disease. The CDR3 runs from the conserved cysteine through the conserved F or W. A D gene is named only where the DNA matches it firmly. The size entry is marked missing in some rows and otherwise reads once, few, many or a size class.

>TRBV7-2|TRBJ2-5|many|TRBD2
CASSLGERERETQYF
TGTGCCAGCAGCTTAGGGGAGCGGGAAAGGGAGACCCAGTACTTC
>TRBV6-1|TRBJ2-2|many|TRBD1
CATGTVFSSDTGELFF
TGTGCCACGGGGACAGTCTTCTCATCGGACACCGGGGAGCTGTTTTTT
>TRBV15|TRBJ1-6|many|NA
CATGYNSPLHF
TGTGCCACCGGCTATAATTCACCCCTCCACTTT
>TRBV27|TRBJ2-3|many|TRBD2
CASSPGGLRGDTQYF
TGTGCCAGCAGCCCCGGGGGACTAAGGGGAGATACGCAGTATTTT
>TRBV4-1|TRBJ2-3|many|NA
CASSQDYPQVPDTQYF
TGCGCCAGCAGCCAAGATTATCCGCAGGTTCCAGATACGCAGTATTTT
>TRBV7-8|TRBJ1-4|few|NA
CASSASLRDGAFRRLFF
TGTGCCAGCAGCGCCTCCCTCCGGGACGGAGCTTTTCGGCGGCTGTTTTTT
>TRBV30|TRBJ2-3|few|TRBD1
CAWTTGADTQYF
TGTGCCTGGACCACAGGGGCAGATACGCAGTATTTT
>TRBV9|TRBJ2-3|NA|TRBD2
CASSVRGRGLAGGATDTQYF
TGTGCCAGCAGCGTACGGGGTAGGGGACTAGCGGGTGGGGCTACAGATACGCAGTATTTT
>TRBV14|TRBJ2-3|NA|NA
CASSQGLNRADTQYF
TGTGCCAGCAGCCAAGGGCTTAATAGAGCAGATACGCAGTATTTT
>TRBV6-1|TRBJ2-1|few|NA
CASSDNYRFPNEQFF
TGTGCCAGCAGTGACAATTACAGGTTTCCTAATGAGCAGTTCTTC
>TRBV3-1|TRBJ1-5|few|NA
CASSQERAGSGSQPQHF
TGTGCCAGCAGCCAAGAAAGGGCAGGGAGCGGCAGTCAGCCCCAGCATTTT
>TRBV6-1|TRBJ2-5|many|NA
CASSEGGIRETQYF
TGTGCCAGCAGTGAAGGGGGGATCCGGGAGACCCAGTACTTC
>TRBV12-3/TRBV12-4|TRBJ2-5|many|NA
CASSPQGWGETQYF
TGTGCCAGCAGCCCCCAAGGATGGGGCGAGACCCAGTACTTC
>TRBV27|TRBJ1-2|many|NA
CASSSKPWMNGYTF
TGTGCCAGCAGTTCGAAACCCTGGATGAATGGCTACACCTTC
>TRBV5-6|TRBJ1-4|many|NA
CASTRRDEKLFF
TGTGCCAGCACCCGGAGGGATGAAAAACTGTTTTTT
>TRBV11-2|TRBJ1-5|many|NA
CASSLGTLNQPQHF
TGTGCCAGCAGCTTAGGTACCCTCAATCAGCCCCAGCATTTT
>TRBV6-5|TRBJ1-3|many|TRBD1
CASSSFKGANTIYF
TGTGCCAGCAGTTCCTTCAAGGGGGCAAACACCATATATTTT
>TRBV7-9|TRBJ2-7|NA|TRBD2
CASSLGRASGSDEQYF
TGTGCCAGCAGCTTAGGTAGGGCTAGCGGGAGCGACGAGCAGTACTTC
>TRBV25-1|TRBJ1-5|many|NA
CASSEYKRRAGQPQHF
TGTGCCAGCAGTGAATATAAACGGCGGGCAGGTCAGCCCCAGCATTTT
>TRBV6-2/TRBV6-3|TRBJ2-5|NA|NA
CASRPSYMGTQYF
TGTGCCAGTCGACCGAGCTATATGGGGACCCAGTACTTC
>TRBV20-1|TRBJ2-7|many|TRBD2
CSATGGGPREQYF
TGCAGTGCCACGGGCGGGGGGCCTCGCGAGCAGTACTTC
>TRBV6-1|TRBJ1-5|NA|TRBD1
CASNVDRDQPQHF
TGTGCCAGCAACGTTGACAGGGACCAGCCCCAGCATTTT
>TRBV19|TRBJ1-2|many|TRBD1
CASSTPGTGFGYTF
TGTGCCAGTAGTACGCCCGGGACAGGCTTTGGCTACACCTTC
>TRBV10-3|TRBJ2-3|many|TRBD1
CAISVDRVSDTQYF
TGTGCCATCAGTGTGGACAGGGTGTCAGATACGCAGTATTTT
>TRBV29-1|TRBJ2-2|NA|NA
CSVERESTGELFF
TGCAGCGTTGAACGGGAAAGTACCGGGGAGCTGTTTTTT
>TRBV28|TRBJ2-1|NA|TRBD2
CASSTGLPKSSYNEQFF
TGTGCCAGCAGTACGGGACTACCCAAATCCTCCTACAATGAGCAGTTCTTC
>TRBV29-1|TRBJ2-7|NA|NA
CSVEVSGLSYEQYF
TGCAGCGTTGAAGTTTCAGGGCTCTCCTACGAGCAGTACTTC
>TRBV12-3/TRBV12-4|TRBJ2-3|many|NA
CASSLVVRLSSTDTQYF
TGTGCCAGCAGCCTAGTGGTGAGATTGTCTAGCACAGATACGCAGTATTTT
>TRBV5-1|TRBJ2-3|NA|NA
CASSLDRVDTQYF
TGCGCCAGCAGCTTGGACAGGGTAGATACGCAGTATTTT
>TRBV12-3/TRBV12-4|TRBJ2-7|NA|TRBD2
CASSPPGLAGVISSYEQYF
TGTGCCAGCTCACCACCCGGACTAGCGGGAGTCATTAGCTCCTACGAGCAGTACTTC
>TRBV20-1|TRBJ2-1|NA|TRBD2
CSARDPGLAYNEQFF
TGCAGTGCTAGAGATCCGGGACTAGCGTACAATGAGCAGTTCTTC
>TRBV20-1|TRBJ2-2|many|TRBD2
CSARDIRGGTSSNTGELFF
TGCAGTGCTAGAGATATCCGGGGGGGTACTTCCTCGAACACCGGAGAGCTGTTTTTT
>TRBV20-1|TRBJ2-7|NA|TRBD2
CSARDRLGLAIEQYF
TGCAGTGCTAGAGATCGATTGGGACTAGCGATCGAGCAGTACTTC
>TRBV7-9|TRBJ1-2|few|TRBD1
CASSLRTGKLANYGYTF
TGTGCCAGCAGCCTAAGGACAGGGAAACTTGCGAACTATGGCTACACCTTC
>TRBV2|TRBJ1-2|many|NA
CASSKPGSSYGYTF
TGTGCCAGCAGCAAACCGGGAAGCAGCTATGGCTACACCTTC
>TRBV7-2|TRBJ2-5|many|NA
CASSLPTFETQYF
TGTGCCAGCAGCTTACCCACCTTTGAGACCCAGTACTTC
>TRBV28|TRBJ2-1|many|NA
CASSSGTTSYNEQFF
TGTGCCAGCAGTTCCGGGACAACGTCCTACAATGAGCAGTTCTTC
>TRBV11-2|TRBJ1-2|many|NA
CASSWGTNYGYTF
TGTGCCAGCAGCTGGGGAACGAACTATGGCTACACCTTC
>TRBV20-1|TRBJ2-3|many|TRBD2
CSAEWSSGSTDTQYF
TGCAGTGCTGAGTGGTCTAGCGGGAGTACAGATACGCAGTATTTT
>TRBV3-1|TRBJ1-2|many|NA
CASSQDIREANYGYTF
TGTGCCAGCAGCCAAGACATACGAGAAGCTAACTATGGCTACACCTTC
>TRBV12-5|TRBJ2-1|many|NA
CASGPPDWQNEQFF
TGTGCTAGTGGTCCCCCGGACTGGCAAAATGAGCAGTTCTTC